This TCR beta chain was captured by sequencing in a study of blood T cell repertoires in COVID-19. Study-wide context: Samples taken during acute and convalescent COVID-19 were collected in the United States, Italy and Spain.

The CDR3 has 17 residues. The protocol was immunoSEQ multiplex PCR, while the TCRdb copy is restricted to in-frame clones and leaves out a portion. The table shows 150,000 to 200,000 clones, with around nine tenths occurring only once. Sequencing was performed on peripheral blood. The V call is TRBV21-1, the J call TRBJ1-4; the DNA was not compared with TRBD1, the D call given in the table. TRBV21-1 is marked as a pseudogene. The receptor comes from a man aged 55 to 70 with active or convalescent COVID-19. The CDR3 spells CASSKVEMGQTNEKLFF. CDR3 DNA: TGTGCCAGCAGCAAAGTCGAGATGGGACAGACTAATGAAAAACTGTTTTTT.